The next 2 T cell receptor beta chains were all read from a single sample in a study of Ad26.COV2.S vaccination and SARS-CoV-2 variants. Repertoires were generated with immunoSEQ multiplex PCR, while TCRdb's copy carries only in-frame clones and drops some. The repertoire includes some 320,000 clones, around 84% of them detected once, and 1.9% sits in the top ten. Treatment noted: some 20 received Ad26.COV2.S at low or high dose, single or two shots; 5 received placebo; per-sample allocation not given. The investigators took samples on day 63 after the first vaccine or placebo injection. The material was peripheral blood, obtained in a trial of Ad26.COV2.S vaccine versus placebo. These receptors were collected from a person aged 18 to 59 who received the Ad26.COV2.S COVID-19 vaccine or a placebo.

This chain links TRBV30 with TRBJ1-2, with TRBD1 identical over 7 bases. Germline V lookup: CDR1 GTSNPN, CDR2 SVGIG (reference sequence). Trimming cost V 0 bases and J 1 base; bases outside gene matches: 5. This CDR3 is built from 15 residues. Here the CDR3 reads CAWSVLNRGNYGYTF. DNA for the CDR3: TGTGCCTGGAGTGTACTTAACAGGGGTAACTATGGCTACACCTTC.

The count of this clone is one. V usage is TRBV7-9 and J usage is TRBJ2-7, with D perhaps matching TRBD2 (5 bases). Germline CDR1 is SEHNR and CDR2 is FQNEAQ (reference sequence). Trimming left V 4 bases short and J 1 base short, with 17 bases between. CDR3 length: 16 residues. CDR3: CASSSSSTGRSYEQYF. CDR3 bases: TGTGCCAGCAGCTCCTCCTCAACGGGAAGGTCCTACGAGCAGTACTTC.